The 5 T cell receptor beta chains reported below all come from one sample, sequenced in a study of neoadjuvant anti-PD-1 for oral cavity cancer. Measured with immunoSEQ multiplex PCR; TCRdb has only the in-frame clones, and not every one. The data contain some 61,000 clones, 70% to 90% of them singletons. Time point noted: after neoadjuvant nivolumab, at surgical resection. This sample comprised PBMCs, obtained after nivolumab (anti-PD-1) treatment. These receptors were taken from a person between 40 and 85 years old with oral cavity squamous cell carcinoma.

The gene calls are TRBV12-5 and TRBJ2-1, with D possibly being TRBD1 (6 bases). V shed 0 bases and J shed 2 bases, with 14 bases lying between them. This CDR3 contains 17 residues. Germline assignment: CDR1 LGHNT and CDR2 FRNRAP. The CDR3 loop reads CASGLVQGGMAYNEQFF. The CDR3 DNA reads TGTGCTAGTGGTTTGGTACAAGGGGGAATGGCCTACAATGAGCAGTTCTTC.

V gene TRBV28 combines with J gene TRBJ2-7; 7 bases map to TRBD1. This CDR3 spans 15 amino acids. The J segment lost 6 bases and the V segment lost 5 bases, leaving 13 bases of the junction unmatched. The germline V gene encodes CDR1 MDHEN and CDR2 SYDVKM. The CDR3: CASSPMDRRGGEQYF. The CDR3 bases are TGTGCCAGCAGTCCTATGGACAGGAGAGGTGGCGAGCAGTACTTC.

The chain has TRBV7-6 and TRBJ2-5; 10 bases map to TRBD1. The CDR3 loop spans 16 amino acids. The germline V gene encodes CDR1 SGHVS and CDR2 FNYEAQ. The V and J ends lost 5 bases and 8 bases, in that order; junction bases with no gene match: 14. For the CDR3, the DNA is TGTGCCAGCAGCCTAGGACAGGGGGAATATAAGAGTACCCAGTACTTC. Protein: CASSLGQGEYKSTQYF. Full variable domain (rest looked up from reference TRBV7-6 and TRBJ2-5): GAGVSQSPRYKVTKRGQDVALRCDPISGHVSLYWYRQALGQGPEFLTYFNYEAQQDKSGLPNDRFSAERPEGSISTLTIQRTEQRDSAMYRCASSLGQGEYKSTQYFGPGTRLLVL.

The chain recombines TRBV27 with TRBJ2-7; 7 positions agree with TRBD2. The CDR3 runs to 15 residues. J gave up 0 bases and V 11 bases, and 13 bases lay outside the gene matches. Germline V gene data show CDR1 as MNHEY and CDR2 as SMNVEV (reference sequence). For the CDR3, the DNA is TGTGCCTCTCACAGCGGGATTTCCCCCTCCTACGAGCAGTACTTC. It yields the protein CASHSGISPSYEQYF.

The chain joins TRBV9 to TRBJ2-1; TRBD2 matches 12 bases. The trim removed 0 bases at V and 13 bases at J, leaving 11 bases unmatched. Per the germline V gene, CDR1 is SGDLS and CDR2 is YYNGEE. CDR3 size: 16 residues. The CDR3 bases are TGTGCCAGCAGCGTAGAGGCTAGCGGGAGGGCCGACCTACAGTTCTTC. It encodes CASSVEASGRADLQFF.